This TCR beta chain was sequenced for a study of OX40 agonist ivuxolimab in advanced cancers. Findings of the study overall: At 0.1 to 3.0 mg/kg and by week 6, CD4+ and CD8+ T cells in the blood had expanded clonally.

TCRdb keeps only in-frame clones here, not all; method: immunoSEQ multiplex PCR. The table has around 2,900 clones, about 72% seen once. With V trimmed by 2 bases and J by 6 bases, 1 base remained unmatched. The length of the CDR3 is 15 residues. Germline CDR1 reads MRHNA; CDR2 reads SNTAGT. About this clone: Its target is not known.

Sequencing was performed on CD4+ or CD8+ T cells sorted from blood, taken in a trial of the OX40 agonist ivuxolimab. The clonotype comes from an adult with an advanced solid tumor such as melanoma, head and neck, liver or kidney cancer. V and J are TRBV6-4 and TRBJ2-1, with 13 bases matching TRBD2. The CDR3 DNA is TGTGCCAGCAGTGACACTAGCGGGGGGGCCAATGAGCAGTTCTTC. It codes for CASSDTSGGANEQFF.